These 8 T cell receptor beta chains were sequenced from one sample in a study of a mutant IDH1 vaccine in newly diagnosed glioma. Here immunoSEQ multiplex PCR was the method, and the copy in TCRdb shows in-frame clones only, minus some. This repertoire shows roughly 51,000 clones, about three quarters found once; its top ten account for 6.5% to 9.5%. As to time point: week 23, last vaccination. All doses held 300 ug of mutant IDH1 20-mer peptide, with topical imiquimod. Their antigens are not known. Sample: PBMCs, taken from a glioma patient whose treatment included an IDH1 peptide vaccine. Receptors originate from a woman aged 40 to 50 with glioma. Some clones in this sample may be carry-over from other donors' samples.

This clone was counted a few times. The genes are TRBV7-9 and TRBJ1-2; the D is unclear. Trimming took off 3 bases at V and 5 bases at J, with 13 bases between the two ends. The length of the CDR3 is 14 residues. Germline CDR1 is SEHNR and CDR2 is FQNEAQ (reference sequence). The CDR3: CASSFGTSGYGYTF. The CDR3 DNA follows: TGTGCCAGCAGCTTCGGAACCTCGGGTTATGGCTACACCTTC.

V is TRBV7-2 and J is TRBJ2-6, with D possibly matching TRBD1 (6 bases). The CDR3 extends over 15 amino acids. V gave up 5 bases and J gave up 2 bases, with 10 bases separating them. CDR1 is SGHTA and CDR2 is FQGNSA in the germline V gene. The CDR3: CASSPQGTGANVLTF. The CDR3 DNA sequence: TGTGCCAGCAGCCCCCAGGGGACTGGGGCCAACGTCCTGACTTTC.

The J gene is TRBJ1-2, the V gene TRBV6-5; perhaps TRBD1 as D (5 bases). The V end lost 0 bases, the J end lost 4 bases, and 12 bases lay between the germline ends. The CDR3 is 15 amino acids. Germline V gene data show CDR1 as MNHEY and CDR2 as SVGAGI. The CDR3 sequence is CASSYSIAGTYGYTF. CDR3 DNA: TGTGCCAGCAGTTACTCGATAGCTGGGACCTATGGCTACACCTTC.

The chain is built from TRBV27 and TRBJ1-1; 7 bases are shared with TRBD1. CDR3 length: 14 amino acids. Trimming at V came to 2 bases and at J to 5 bases, leaving 5 bases not matched to a gene. Germline CDR1 reads MNHEY; CDR2 reads SMNVEV (reference sequence). CDR3: CASSLGGGGTEAFF. CDR3 DNA sequence: TGTGCCAGCAGTTTAGGAGGGGGCGGAACTGAAGCTTTCTTT.

This clone was picked up one time. The chain has TRBV5-4 and TRBJ1-2; 10 bases align to TRBD1. CDR1 is SGHNT, CDR2 YYREEE, per germline (reference sequence). Trimming at V came to 3 bases and at J to 4 bases, leaving 9 bases not matched to a gene. The CDR3 is 16 amino acids. In DNA form, the CDR3 reads TGTGCCAGCAGCTGGACCGGGACAGGGGCCTTCTATGGCTACACCTTC. This gives the protein CASSWTGTGAFYGYTF.

The V call is TRBV2, the J call TRBJ1-4; D may be TRBD1 (5 bases). The CDR3 length is 14 residues. V lost 3 bases and J 8 bases, leaving 13 bases between the germline ends. CDR1 is SNHLY, CDR2 FYNNEI, per germline. CDR3 coding DNA: TGTGCCAGCAGTGATGGGGGGAACCGGGAAAAACTGTTTTTT. It translates to CASSDGGNREKLFF.

This chain joins TRBV19 and TRBJ1-5; D is unclear. V lost 1 base to trimming and J lost 8 bases, with 9 bases between them. The CDR3 sequence is 13 residues long. Germline values: CDR1 LNHDA, CDR2 SQIVND (reference sequence). DNA for the CDR3: TGTGCCAGTAGTATAGCCGACGGAGAGCCCCAGCATTTT. As protein: CASSIADGEPQHF.

V is TRBV5-1 and J is TRBJ2-1; D might be TRBD1 or TRBD2, each matching 5 bases. The germline CDR1 and CDR2 sequences are SGHRS and YFSETQ. V was pared by 0 bases and J by 8 bases, with 12 bases between. The CDR3 totals 14 residues. The CDR3 is CASSLAQLGDEQFF. CDR3 DNA: TGCGCCAGCAGCTTGGCACAGTTGGGGGATGAGCAGTTCTTC.